The clone carrying this T cell receptor beta chain was detected once. Original analysis: By means of reference gene primer amplification, nucleated cell counts were estimated. Using immunoSEQ multiplex PCR, the repertoire was profiled, and TCRdb retains in-frame clones only, with some absent. V and J calls and clone size are copied from that table; D and trimming were computed from the DNA. The sample holds about 230,000 clones; approximately 88% are singletons and the top ten take about 4%. These data originate in a study of blood T cell repertoires in COVID-19. Study overall: Samples taken during acute and convalescent COVID-19 were collected in the United States, Italy and Spain.

Donors were grouped by their self-reported clinical history. This CDR3 has 15 amino acids. V shed 1 base and J shed 2 bases, with 11 bases lying between them. Germline-derived CDR1 and CDR2 are SGHAT and FQNNGV. Source material: PBMCs or T cells enriched from blood (not recorded which). The source is a woman younger than 45 who had been exposed to COVID-19. This rearrangement joins TRBV11-2 to TRBJ1-1; no clear D. The CDR3, as DNA: TGTGCCAGCAGCTTAGCAGCGGGTCTAAACACTGAAGCTTTCTTT. Amino acids: CASSLAAGLNTEAFF.